The entry that follows covers one T cell receptor (beta chain) sequence. The antigen is unknown. The data stem from a study of CD8+ T cells in alopecia areata. The study's findings and limits: Links between baseline CD8+ expansion and response need larger treated cohorts.

Treatment described: oral pan-JAK inhibitor, 5-10 mg twice daily. After isolation, RNA underwent reverse transcription to generate cDNA as the sequencing template. Generated by immunoSEQ multiplex PCR, the TCRdb table keeps only in-frame clones and is missing some. The sample lists some 170,000 clones; roughly 50% were seen once. Specimen: CD8+ T cells sorted from blood, collected at week 24, from a patient treated with tofacitinib. The TCR was taken from a human donor with alopecia areata.

The CDR3 here is CASKNSRDRVTETQYF. CDR3 DNA: TGTGCCAGCAAGAATAGTCGGGACAGGGTAACAGAGACCCAGTACTTC. The rearrangement links TRBV6-4 to TRBJ2-5; 9 bases agree with TRBD1. In germline, CDR1 is MRHNA, CDR2 SNTAGT. V shed 7 bases and J 4 bases; nucleotides not matched to a gene: 13. The CDR3 contains 16 residues.